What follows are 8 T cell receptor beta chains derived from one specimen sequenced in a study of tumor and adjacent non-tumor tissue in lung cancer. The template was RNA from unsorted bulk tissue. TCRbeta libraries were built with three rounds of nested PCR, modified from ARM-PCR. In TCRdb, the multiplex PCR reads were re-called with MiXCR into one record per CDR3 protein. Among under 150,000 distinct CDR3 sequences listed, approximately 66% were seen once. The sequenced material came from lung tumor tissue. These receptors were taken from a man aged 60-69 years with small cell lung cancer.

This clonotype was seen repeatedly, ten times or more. The CDR3 spells CASSAGPPGQPQHF. The CDR3 DNA reads TGTGCCAGCAGTGCAGGACCCCCTGGTCAGCCCCAGCATTTT. The chain carries TRBV6-1 and TRBJ1-5; D is undetermined. From germline, CDR1 is MNHNS and CDR2 SASEGT. The CDR3 runs to 14 residues. V lost 4 bases and J lost 6, with 13 bases in between.

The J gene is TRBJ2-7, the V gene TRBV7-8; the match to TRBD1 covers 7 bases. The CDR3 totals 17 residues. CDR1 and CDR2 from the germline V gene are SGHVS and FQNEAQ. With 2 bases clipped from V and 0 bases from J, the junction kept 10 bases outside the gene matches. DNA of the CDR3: TGTGCCAGCAGCTTAAGGGGGCGGGCGGCGAGCTCCTACGAGCAGTACGTC. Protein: CASSLRGRAASSYEQYV.

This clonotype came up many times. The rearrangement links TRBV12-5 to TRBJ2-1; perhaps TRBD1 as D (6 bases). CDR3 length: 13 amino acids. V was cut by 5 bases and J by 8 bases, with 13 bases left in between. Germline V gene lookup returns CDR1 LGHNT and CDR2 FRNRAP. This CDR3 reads CASGPGGSYEQFF. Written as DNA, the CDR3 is TGTGCTAGTGGTCCTGGGGGCAGCTATGAGCAGTTCTTC.

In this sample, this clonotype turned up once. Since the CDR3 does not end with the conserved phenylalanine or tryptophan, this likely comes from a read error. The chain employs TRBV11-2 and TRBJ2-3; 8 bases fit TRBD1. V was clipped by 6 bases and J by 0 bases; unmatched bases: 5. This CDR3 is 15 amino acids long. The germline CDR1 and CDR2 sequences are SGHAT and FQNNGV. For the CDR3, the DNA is TGTGCCAGCAGATTCAGGGGGCGTAGCACAGATACGCAGTATTTG. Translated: CASRFRGRSTDTQYL.

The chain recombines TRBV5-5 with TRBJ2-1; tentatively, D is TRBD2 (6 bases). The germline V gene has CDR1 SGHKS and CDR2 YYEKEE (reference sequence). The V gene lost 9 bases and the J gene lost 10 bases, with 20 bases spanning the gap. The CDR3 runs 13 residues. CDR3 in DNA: TGTGCCATGAGCTTGGAGGAGGCGGGGGAGCAGTTCTTC. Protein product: CAMSLEEAGEQFF.

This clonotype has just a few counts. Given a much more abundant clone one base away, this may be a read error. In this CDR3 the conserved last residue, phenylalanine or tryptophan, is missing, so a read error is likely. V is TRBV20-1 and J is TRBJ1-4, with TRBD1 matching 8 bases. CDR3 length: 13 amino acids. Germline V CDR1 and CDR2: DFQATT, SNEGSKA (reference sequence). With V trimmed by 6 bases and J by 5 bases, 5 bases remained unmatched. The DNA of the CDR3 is TGCAGTGCCAGGGACAGGAAGAATGAAAAACTGTTTCTT. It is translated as CSARDRKNEKLFL.

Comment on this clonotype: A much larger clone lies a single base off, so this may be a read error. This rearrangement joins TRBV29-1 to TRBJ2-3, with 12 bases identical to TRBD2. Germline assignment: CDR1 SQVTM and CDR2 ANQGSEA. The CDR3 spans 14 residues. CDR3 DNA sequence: TGCAGCGTTGAGACTAGCGGGAGATCGGATACGCAGTGTTTT. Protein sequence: CSVETSGRSDTQCF.

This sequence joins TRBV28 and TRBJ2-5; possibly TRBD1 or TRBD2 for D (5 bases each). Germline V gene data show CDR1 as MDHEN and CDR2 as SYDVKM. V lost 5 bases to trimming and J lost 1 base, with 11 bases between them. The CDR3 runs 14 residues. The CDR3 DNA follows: TGTGCCAGCAGTCCCCCGGGGACCCAAGAGACCCAGTACTTC. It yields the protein CASSPPGTQETQYF.